This T cell receptor beta chain stems from a study of T cells after yellow fever vaccination. This clonotype came up a few times. TCRdb itself ran the 5' RACE reads through MiXCR, one entry per CDR3 protein. The sample consists of some 300,000 distinct CDR3 sequences, approximately 10% of them appearing once. V lost 2 bases to trimming and J lost 3 bases; unmatched junction nucleotides: 3. The CDR3 sequence is 15 residues long. Per germline, CDR1 MNHEY and CDR2 SVGEGT. This TCR came from a man between 18 and 29 years old who received the YFV17D yellow fever vaccine. Sequencing was performed on CD4+ T cells sorted from PBMCs, taken 5 days after the yellow fever booster vaccination. This sequence joins TRBV6-2 or TRBV6-3 and TRBJ2-5, with 10 bases matching TRBD2. The CDR3 reads CASSYVGLAEETQYF. DNA for the CDR3: TGTGCCAGCAGTTACGTAGGACTAGCGGAAGAGACCCAGTACTTC.